This T cell receptor beta chain was recovered during a study of cytomegalovirus exposure and HLA in healthy donors. Between the trimmed V and J ends, which lost 4 bases and 5 bases, there was a span of 6 bases. Germline CDR1 reads SGHAT; CDR2 reads FQNNGV. The CDR3 is made up of 11 amino acids. Both 60 Vbeta primers and 13 Jbeta primers went into the PCR. Sequencing was performed with immunoSEQ multiplex PCR; in TCRdb, only in-frame clones are kept and a portion is missing. In the table there are some 140,000 clones, roughly 85% of which are singletons. This sequence was found in a man aged 35 to 55 in good health and CMV-seropositive. The gene calls are TRBV11-2 and TRBJ2-7; D unclear. Sequenced sample: PBMCs. The CDR3 DNA reads as TGTGCCAGCAGCTCAGTTGACGAGCAGTACTTC. Translating it yields CASSSVDEQYF.